This TCR beta chain was sequenced in a study of identical twins. TCRdb re-called the 5' RACE reads through MiXCR, storing one row per CDR3 protein. The table lists 470,000 or so distinct CDR3 sequences, approximately 24% of them singletons. CDR1 is SGHKS, CDR2 YYEKEE, per germline (reference sequence). CDR3 length: 16 amino acids. The V end lost 5 bases, the J end lost 2 bases, and 19 bases lay between the germline ends. The same sample was also used in a study of T cells expressing NK-cell markers. That paper notes: Source material for TCR beta repertoires consisted of sorted CD3+CD56+NKG2C+, CD3+CD56+NKG2C- and CD3+CD56-NKG2C+ T cells.

Sequencing input: CD4+ T cells sorted from blood. The source is a woman aged 18-30 years in good health. The rearrangement joins TRBV5-5 to TRBJ2-5, with D unclear. The CDR3 protein is CASSQDAGSAQETQYF. DNA of the CDR3: TGTGCCAGCAGTCAGGACGCTGGGTCCGCACAAGAGACCCAGTACTTC. Looking up the rest from reference TRBV5-5 and TRBJ2-5 gives the full variable domain: DAGVTQSPTHLIKTRGQQVTLRCSPISGHKSVSWYQQVLGQGPQFIFQYYEKEERGRGNFPDRFSARQFPNYSSELNVNALLLGDSALYLCASSQDAGSAQETQYFGPGTRLLVL.